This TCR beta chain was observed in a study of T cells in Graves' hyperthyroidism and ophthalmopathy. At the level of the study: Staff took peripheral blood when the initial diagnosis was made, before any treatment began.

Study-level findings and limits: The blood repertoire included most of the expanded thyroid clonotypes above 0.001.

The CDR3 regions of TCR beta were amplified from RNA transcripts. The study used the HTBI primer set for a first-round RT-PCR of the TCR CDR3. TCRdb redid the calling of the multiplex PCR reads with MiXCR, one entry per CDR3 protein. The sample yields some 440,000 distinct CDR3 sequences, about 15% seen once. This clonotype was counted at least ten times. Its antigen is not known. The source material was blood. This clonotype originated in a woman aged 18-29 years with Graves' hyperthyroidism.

CDR3 nucleotide sequence: TGTGCCAGCAGCTCGCGTTACGAGCAGTACTTC. Its translation: CASSSRYEQYF. This chain links TRBV7-2 with TRBJ2-7; D is undetermined. The V gene's germline CDR1 is SGHTA and CDR2 FQGNSA. This CDR3 region has 11 residues. Trimming took off 4 bases at V and 4 bases at J, with 5 bases between the two ends.